A selection of T cell receptor beta chains follows, all from one sample in a study of blood T cell repertoires in COVID-19. Profiled with immunoSEQ multiplex PCR; TCRdb holds only in-frame clones, not every one. This sample has a few hundred thousand clones, with more than 70% found just once. The specimen sequenced was peripheral blood. The receptor source for this set is a man younger than 35 who had recovered from COVID-19. Each CDR3 is given with its conserved first and last residue. D genes are given only for firm matches. Part of the rows lack a size; the others show once, few, many or a class for expanded clones.

TGTGCCAGCAGCTTAGCCGGGGGAGGTAATCAGCCCCAGCATTTT | CASSLAGGGNQPQHF | 15 | - | TRBV7-2 | - | TRBJ1-5
TGTGCCAGCAGTCTGGGGCAGGAAATCTATGGCTACACCTTC | CASSLGQEIYGYTF | 14 | - | TRBV27 | - | TRBJ1-2
TGTGCCAGCAGTTACTCCTCCGGTTGGACAGGGGACACCGGGGAGCTGTTTTTT | CASSYSSGWTGDTGELFF | 18 | TRBD1 | TRBV6-2/TRBV6-3 | few | TRBJ2-2
TGTGCCAGCAGCCTCCTCACCGCGGGGGAGCTGTTTTTT | CASSLLTAGELFF | 13 | - | TRBV3-1/TRBV3-2 | - | TRBJ2-2
TGTGCCAGCAGTTCCGCCGACAGGGGCACTGAAGCTTTCTTT | CASSSADRGTEAFF | 14 | TRBD1 | TRBV28 | - | TRBJ1-1
TGTGCCAGCTCAGACACCCTAATCGGAAGCTCCTATAATTCACCCCTCCACTTT | CASSDTLIGSSYNSPLHF | 18 | - | TRBV18 | - | TRBJ1-6
TGTGCCAGCTCACCAGACCGGGGGGCTAGGACTGAAGCTTTCTTT | CASSPDRGARTEAFF | 15 | - | TRBV18 | - | TRBJ1-1
TGTGCCAGCAGCCGGTTTAGTACTCCTGAAGCTTTCTTT | CASSRFSTPEAFF | 13 | - | TRBV7-9 | - | TRBJ1-1
TGTGCCAGCAGCTTAGCGCCCCAGGGAATGAGCACTAATCTCTATGGCTACACCTTC | CASSLAPQGMSTNLYGYTF | 19 | - | TRBV7-9 | - | TRBJ1-2
TGTGCCAGCAGCGTAGGCCAGGGGTGGGAGCAGTACTTC | CASSVGQGWEQYF | 13 | - | TRBV9 | - | TRBJ2-7
TGTGCCAGCAGTGACAAGACCACAGGGGGGAAGCATTTT | CASSDKTTGGKHF | 13 | TRBD1 | TRBV6-1 | - | TRBJ1-5
TGTGCCAGTAGTATGGGACCACTAGCGGGGGTTCGCGAGCAGTACTTC | CASSMGPLAGVREQYF | 16 | TRBD2 | TRBV19 | - | TRBJ2-7
TGTGCCAGCCCCGTCCGGGGAGCTAACTATGGCTACACCTTC | CASPVRGANYGYTF | 14 | - | TRBV5-4 | - | TRBJ1-2
TGTGCCAGCTCACACCCGGGATTAGGCTACGAGCAGTACTTC | CASSHPGLGYEQYF | 14 | - | TRBV5-4 | - | TRBJ2-7
TGTGCCAGCAGCTTGGGGGGGACAGGGAATGAAAAACTGTTTTTT | CASSLGGTGNEKLFF | 15 | TRBD1 | TRBV5-4 | - | TRBJ1-4
TGTGCCAGCAGCTTGGGGGAGGGGGCCAAAAACATTCAGTACTTC | CASSLGEGAKNIQYF | 15 | TRBD2 | TRBV7-9 | - | TRBJ2-4
TGCGCCAGCAGTGACGTCCGGGACAGTAATGAAAAACTGTTTTTT | CASSDVRDSNEKLFF | 15 | TRBD1 | TRBV10-2 | - | TRBJ1-4
TGTGCCAGCTCACCACCCGGCCCCTCGGGGACCCAGTACTTC | CASSPPGPSGTQYF | 14 | - | TRBV18 | - | TRBJ2-5
TGTGCCAGCAGCCCCAACAGGGGTGAGAGCTACAATGAGCAGTTCTTC | CASSPNRGESYNEQFF | 16 | TRBD1 | TRBV7-2 | - | TRBJ2-1
TGTGCCAGCAGCGTAGGACAGGGCTATAATCAGCCCCAGCATTTT | CASSVGQGYNQPQHF | 15 | TRBD1 | TRBV9 | - | TRBJ1-5
TGCAGCGTTGCAGGGCGGTTTACTGAAGCTTTCTTT | CSVAGRFTEAFF | 12 | - | TRBV29-1 | - | TRBJ1-1
TGTGCCAGCAGCCCGGGACTAGCGTACTTGCAGTACTTC | CASSPGLAYLQYF | 13 | TRBD2 | TRBV12-3/TRBV12-4 | - | TRBJ2-7
TGTGCCAGCAGTTTGAGGGCAGGCAATGAGCAGTTCTTC | CASSLRAGNEQFF | 13 | - | TRBV12-3/TRBV12-4 | - | TRBJ2-1
TGCAGCGCTGCCGGACAGGGGGAGTACTATGGCTACACCTTC | CSAAGQGEYYGYTF | 14 | TRBD1 | TRBV29-1 | few | TRBJ1-2
TGTGCCAGCAGTTCTAGCGGGGGGGCCTATATTGAGCAGTTCTTC | CASSSSGGAYIEQFF | 15 | TRBD2 | TRBV13 | - | TRBJ2-1
TGCGCCAGCAGCTTAGGGGCGGTCGGACAGGGGTCCTACGAGCAGTACTTC | CASSLGAVGQGSYEQYF | 17 | TRBD1 | TRBV5-1 | - | TRBJ2-7
TGTGCCAGCAGTTCCCACCCGACGACACCAAAATATGGCTACACCTTC | CASSSHPTTPKYGYTF | 16 | - | TRBV27 | - | TRBJ1-2